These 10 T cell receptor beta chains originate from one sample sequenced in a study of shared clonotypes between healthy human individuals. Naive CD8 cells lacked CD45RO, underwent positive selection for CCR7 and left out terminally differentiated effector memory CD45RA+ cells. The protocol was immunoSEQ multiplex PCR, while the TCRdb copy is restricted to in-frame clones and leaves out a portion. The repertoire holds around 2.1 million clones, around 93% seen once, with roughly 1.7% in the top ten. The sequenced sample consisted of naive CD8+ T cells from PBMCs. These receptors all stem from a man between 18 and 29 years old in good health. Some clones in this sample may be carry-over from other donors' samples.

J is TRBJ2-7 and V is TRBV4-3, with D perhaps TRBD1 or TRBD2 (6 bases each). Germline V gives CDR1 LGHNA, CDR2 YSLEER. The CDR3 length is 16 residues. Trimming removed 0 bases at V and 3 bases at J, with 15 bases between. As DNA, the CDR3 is TGCGCCAGCAGCCAAGATTTGGGGGGCAGAAACTACGAGCAGTACTTC. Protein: CASSQDLGGRNYEQYF.

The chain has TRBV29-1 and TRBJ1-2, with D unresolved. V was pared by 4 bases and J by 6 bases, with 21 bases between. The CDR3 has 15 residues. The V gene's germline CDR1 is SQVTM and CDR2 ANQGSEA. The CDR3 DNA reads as TGCAGCGTTGTTTCCCATAACCGGGGTCCTGATGGCTACACCTTC. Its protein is CSVVSHNRGPDGYTF.

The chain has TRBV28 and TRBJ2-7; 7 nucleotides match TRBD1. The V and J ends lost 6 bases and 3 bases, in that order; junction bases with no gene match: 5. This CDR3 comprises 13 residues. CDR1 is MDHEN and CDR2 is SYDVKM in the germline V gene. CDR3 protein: CASRSYRGYEQYF. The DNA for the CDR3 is TGTGCCAGCAGATCATACAGGGGCTACGAGCAGTACTTC. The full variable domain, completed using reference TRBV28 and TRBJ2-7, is DVKVTQSSRYLVKRTGEKVFLECVQDMDHENMFWYRQDPGLGLRLIYFSYDVKMKEKGDIPEGYSVSREKKERFSLILESASTNQTSMYLCASRSYRGYEQYFGPGTRLTVT.

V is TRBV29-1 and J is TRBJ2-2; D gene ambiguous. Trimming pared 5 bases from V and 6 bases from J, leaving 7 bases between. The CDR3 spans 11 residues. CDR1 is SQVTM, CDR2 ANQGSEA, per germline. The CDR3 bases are TGCAGCGTTCGGACGGCCGGGGAGCTGTTTTTT. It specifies CSVRTAGELFF.

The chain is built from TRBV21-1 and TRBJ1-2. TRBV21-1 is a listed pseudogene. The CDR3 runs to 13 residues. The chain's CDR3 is CATPPRAGDGYTF. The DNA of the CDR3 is TGTGCCACGCCTCCTCGGGCGGGCGATGGCTACACCTTC.

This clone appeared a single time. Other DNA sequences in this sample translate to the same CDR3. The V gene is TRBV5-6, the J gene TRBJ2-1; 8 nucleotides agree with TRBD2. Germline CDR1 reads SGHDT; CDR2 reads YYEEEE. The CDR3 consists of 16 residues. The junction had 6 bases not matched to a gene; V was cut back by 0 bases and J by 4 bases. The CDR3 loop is CASSLALSGTYNEQFF. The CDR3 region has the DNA TGTGCCAGCAGCTTGGCCCTTAGCGGGACTTACAATGAGCAGTTCTTC. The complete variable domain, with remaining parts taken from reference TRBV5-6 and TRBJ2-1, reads DAGVTQSPTHLIKTRGQQVTLRCSPKSGHDTVSWYQQALGQGPQFIFQYYEEEERQRGNFPDRFSGHQFPNYSSELNVNALLLGDSALYLCASSLALSGTYNEQFFGPGTRLTVL.

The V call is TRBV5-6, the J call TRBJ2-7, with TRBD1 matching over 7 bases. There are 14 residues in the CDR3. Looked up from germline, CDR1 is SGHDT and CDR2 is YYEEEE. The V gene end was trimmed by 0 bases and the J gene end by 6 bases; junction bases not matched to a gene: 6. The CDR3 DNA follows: TGTGCCAGCAGCTTGGATACAGGGGTAGGCGAGCAGTACTTC. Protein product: CASSLDTGVGEQYF.

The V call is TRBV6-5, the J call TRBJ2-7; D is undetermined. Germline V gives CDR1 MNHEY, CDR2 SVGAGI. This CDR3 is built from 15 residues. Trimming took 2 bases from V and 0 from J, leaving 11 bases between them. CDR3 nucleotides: TGTGCCAGCAGTTACGAATGGAGAAACTCCTACGAGCAGTACTTC. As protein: CASSYEWRNSYEQYF.

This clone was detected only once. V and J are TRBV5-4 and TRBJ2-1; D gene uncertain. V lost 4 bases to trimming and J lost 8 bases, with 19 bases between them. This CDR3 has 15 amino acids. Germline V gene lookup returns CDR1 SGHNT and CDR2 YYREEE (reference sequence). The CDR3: CASSPGVYSNDEQFF. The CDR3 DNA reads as TGTGCCAGCAGCCCCGGAGTCTACTCTAACGATGAGCAGTTCTTC. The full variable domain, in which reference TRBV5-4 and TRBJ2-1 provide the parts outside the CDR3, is ETGVTQSPTHLIKTRGQQVTLRCSSQSGHNTVSWYQQALGQGPQFIFQYYREEENGRGNFPPRFSGLQFPNYSSELNVNALELDDSALYLCASSPGVYSNDEQFFGPGTRLTVL.

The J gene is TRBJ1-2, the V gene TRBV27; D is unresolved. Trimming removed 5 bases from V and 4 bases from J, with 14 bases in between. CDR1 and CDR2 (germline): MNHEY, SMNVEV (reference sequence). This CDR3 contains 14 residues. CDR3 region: CASSPLEGGYGYTF. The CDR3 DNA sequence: TGTGCCAGCAGTCCCCTTGAGGGTGGCTATGGCTACACCTTC.